This TCR beta chain stems from a study of T cell responses to AZD1222 COVID-19 vaccine. About the study: Analyses pooled second doses at about 4 or about 12 weeks.

Assay used: immunoSEQ multiplex PCR; TCRdb lists only in-frame clones, some missing. Of almost 55,000 clones listed, around 80% are singletons. V trimming: 4 bases; J trimming: 8 bases; junction bases outside the gene matches: 6. Looked up from germline, CDR1 is KGHDR and CDR2 is SFDVKD. CDR3 size: 13 residues. The rearrangement joins TRBV24-1 to TRBJ1-1; 7 bases line up with TRBD1. The sequence derives from an adult in good health. This specimen consisted of peripheral blood, obtained on day 0 of AZD1222 vaccination. The CDR3 loop is CATSELTGREAFF. As DNA, the CDR3 is TGTGCCACCAGTGAGTTGACAGGGCGGGAAGCTTTCTTT.